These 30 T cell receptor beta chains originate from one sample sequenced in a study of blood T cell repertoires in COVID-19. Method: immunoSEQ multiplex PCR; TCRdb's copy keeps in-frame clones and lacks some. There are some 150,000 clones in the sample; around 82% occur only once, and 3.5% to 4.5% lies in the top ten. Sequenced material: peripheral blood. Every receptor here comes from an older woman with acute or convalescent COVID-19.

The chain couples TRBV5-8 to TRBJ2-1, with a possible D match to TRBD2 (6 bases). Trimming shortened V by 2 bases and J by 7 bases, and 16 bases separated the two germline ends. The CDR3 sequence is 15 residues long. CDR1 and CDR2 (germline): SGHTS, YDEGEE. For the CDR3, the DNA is TGTGCCAGCAGCTTAGTACCGGGACTCACAAATGAGCAGTTCTTC. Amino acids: CASSLVPGLTNEQFF.

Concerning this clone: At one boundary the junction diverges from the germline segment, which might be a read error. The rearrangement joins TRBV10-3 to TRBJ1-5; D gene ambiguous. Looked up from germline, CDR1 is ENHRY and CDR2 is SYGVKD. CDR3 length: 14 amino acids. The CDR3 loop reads CATSPGREHQPQHF. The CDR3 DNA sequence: TGTGCCACCAGTCCCGGCCGGGAGCATCAGCCCCAGCATTTT.

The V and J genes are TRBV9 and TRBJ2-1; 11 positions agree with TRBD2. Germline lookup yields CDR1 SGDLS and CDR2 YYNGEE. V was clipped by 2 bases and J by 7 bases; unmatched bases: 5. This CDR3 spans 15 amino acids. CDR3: CASSVTSGGWNEQFF. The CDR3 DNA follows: TGTGCCAGCAGCGTTACTAGCGGGGGATGGAATGAGCAGTTCTTC.

CDR3 sequence: CSASLSINNEKLFF. The CDR3 region has the DNA TGCAGTGCTAGTTTGAGCATAAATAATGAAAAACTGTTTTTT. The V and J genes are TRBV20-1 and TRBJ1-4; D not certain. There are 14 residues in the CDR3. Trimming stripped 3 bases from V and 4 bases from J, with 12 bases between. CDR1 is DFQATT, CDR2 SNEGSKA, per germline (reference sequence).

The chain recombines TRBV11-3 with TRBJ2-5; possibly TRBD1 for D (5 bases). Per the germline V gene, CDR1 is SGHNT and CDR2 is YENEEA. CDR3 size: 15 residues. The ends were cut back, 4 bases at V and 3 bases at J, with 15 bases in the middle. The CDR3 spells CASSSFRETEETQYF. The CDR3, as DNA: TGTGCCAGCAGCTCGTTCCGAGAGACAGAAGAGACCCAGTACTTC.

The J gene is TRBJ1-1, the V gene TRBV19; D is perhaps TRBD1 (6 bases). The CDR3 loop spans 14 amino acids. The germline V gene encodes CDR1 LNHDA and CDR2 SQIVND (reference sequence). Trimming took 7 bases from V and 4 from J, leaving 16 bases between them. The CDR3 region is CASNLAGAVTEAFF. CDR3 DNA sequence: TGTGCCAGTAATCTCGCAGGGGCTGTCACTGAAGCTTTCTTT.

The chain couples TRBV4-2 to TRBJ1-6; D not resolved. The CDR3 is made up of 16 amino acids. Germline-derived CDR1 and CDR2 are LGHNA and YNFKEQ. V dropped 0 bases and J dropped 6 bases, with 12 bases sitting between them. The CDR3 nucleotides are TGTGCCAGCAGCCAAGAGGAGGGAGCAGTTAATTCACCCCTCCACTTT. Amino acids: CASSQEEGAVNSPLHF.

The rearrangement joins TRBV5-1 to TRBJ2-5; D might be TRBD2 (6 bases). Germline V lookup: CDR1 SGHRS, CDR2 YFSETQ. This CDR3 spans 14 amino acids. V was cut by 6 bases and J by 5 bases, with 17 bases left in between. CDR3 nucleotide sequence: TGCGCCAGCAACCCCCGGGGGATGCTGGAGACCCAGTACTTC. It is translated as CASNPRGMLETQYF.

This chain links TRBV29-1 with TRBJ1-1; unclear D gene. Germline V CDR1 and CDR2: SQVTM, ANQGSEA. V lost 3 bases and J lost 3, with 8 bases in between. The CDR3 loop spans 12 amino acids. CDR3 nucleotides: TGCAGCGTTGAGATCGGAGACACTGAAGCTTTCTTT. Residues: CSVEIGDTEAFF.

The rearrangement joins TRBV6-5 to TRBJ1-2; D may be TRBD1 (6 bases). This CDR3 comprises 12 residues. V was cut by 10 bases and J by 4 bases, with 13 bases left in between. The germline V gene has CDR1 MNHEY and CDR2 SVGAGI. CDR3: CATQQGSYGYTF. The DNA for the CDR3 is TGTGCCACCCAACAGGGAAGCTATGGCTACACCTTC.

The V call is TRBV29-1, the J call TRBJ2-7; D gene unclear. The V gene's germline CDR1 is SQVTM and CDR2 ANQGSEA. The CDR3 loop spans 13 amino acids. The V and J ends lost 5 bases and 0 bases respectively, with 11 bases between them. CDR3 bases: TGCAGCGTTCTACTCCCTAGCTCCTACGAGCAGTACTTC. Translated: CSVLLPSSYEQYF.

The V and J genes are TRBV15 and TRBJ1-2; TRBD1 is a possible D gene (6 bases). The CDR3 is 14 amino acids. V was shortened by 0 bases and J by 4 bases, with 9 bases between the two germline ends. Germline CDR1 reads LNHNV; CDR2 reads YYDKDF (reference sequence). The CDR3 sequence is CATSRDQGIYGYTF. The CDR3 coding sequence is TGTGCCACCAGCAGAGATCAGGGGATCTATGGCTACACCTTC.

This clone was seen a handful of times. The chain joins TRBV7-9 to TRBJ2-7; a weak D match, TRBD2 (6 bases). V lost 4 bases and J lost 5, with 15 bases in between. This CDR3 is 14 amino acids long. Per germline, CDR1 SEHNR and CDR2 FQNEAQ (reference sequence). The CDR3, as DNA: TGTGCCAGCAGCTCCGAATTATGGGGGGACGAGCAGTACTTC. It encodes CASSSELWGDEQYF.

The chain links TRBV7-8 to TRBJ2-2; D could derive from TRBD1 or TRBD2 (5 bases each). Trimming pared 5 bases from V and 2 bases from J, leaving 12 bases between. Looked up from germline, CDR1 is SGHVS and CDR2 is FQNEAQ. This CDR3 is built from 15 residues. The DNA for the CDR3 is TGTGCCAGCAGCCGAGGGGCAGGCAACACCGGGGAGCTGTTTTTT. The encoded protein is CASSRGAGNTGELFF.

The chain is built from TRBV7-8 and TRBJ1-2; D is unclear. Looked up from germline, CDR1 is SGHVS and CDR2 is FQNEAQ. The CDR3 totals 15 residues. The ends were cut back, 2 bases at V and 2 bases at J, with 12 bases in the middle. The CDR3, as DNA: TGTGCCAGCAGCTTAAGGAGGGTCGGAAACTATGGCTACACCTTC. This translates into CASSLRRVGNYGYTF. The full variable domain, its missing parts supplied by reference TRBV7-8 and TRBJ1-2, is GAGVSQSPRYKVAKRGQDVALRCDPISGHVSLFWYQQALGQGPEFLTYFQNEAQLDKSGLPSDRFFAERPEGSVSTLKIQRTQQEDSAVYLCASSLRRVGNYGYTFGSGTRLTVV.

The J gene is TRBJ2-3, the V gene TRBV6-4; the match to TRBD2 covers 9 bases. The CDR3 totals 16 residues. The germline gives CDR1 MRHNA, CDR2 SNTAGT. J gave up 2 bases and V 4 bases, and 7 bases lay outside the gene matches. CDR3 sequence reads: CASSVRPSGTTDTQYF. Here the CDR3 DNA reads TGTGCCAGCAGTGTCCGGCCTAGCGGGACCACAGATACGCAGTATTTT.

The CDR3 sequence: CASNQVGDTGELFF. CDR3 sequence (DNA): TGTGCCAGTAATCAGGTCGGGGATACCGGGGAGCTGTTTTTT. The chain couples TRBV19 to TRBJ2-2, with D perhaps matching TRBD2 (5 bases). The CDR3 spans 14 residues. Germline V gene sequence: CDR1 LNHDA, CDR2 SQIVND (reference sequence). The V end lost 7 bases, the J end lost 5 bases, and 14 bases lay between the germline ends.

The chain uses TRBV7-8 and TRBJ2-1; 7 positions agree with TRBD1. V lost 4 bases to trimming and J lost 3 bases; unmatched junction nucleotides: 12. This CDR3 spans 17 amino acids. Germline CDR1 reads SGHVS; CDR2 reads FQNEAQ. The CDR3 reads CASSSISRAGGYNEQFF. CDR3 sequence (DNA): TGTGCCAGCAGCTCGATTAGTCGTGCAGGGGGCTACAATGAGCAGTTCTTC. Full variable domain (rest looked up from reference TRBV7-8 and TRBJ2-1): GAGVSQSPRYKVAKRGQDVALRCDPISGHVSLFWYQQALGQGPEFLTYFQNEAQLDKSGLPSDRFFAERPEGSVSTLKIQRTQQEDSAVYLCASSSISRAGGYNEQFFGPGTRLTVL.

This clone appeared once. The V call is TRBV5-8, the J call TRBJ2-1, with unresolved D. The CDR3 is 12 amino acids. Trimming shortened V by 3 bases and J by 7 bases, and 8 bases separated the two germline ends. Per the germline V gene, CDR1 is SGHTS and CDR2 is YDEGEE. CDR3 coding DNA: TGTGCCAGCAGCTCCCGGTGGAATGAGCAGTTCTTC. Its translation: CASSSRWNEQFF. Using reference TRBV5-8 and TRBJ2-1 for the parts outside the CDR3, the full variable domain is EAGVTQSPTHLIKTRGQQATLRCSPISGHTSVYWYQQALGLGLQFLLWYDEGEERNRGNFPPRFSGRQFPNYSSELNVNALELEDSALYLCASSSRWNEQFFGPGTRLTVL.

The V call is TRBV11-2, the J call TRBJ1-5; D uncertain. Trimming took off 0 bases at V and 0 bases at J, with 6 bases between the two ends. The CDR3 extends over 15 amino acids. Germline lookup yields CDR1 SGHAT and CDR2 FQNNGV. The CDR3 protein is CASSLDRISNQPQHF. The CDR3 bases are TGTGCCAGCAGCTTAGACAGGATTAGCAATCAGCCCCAGCATTTT.

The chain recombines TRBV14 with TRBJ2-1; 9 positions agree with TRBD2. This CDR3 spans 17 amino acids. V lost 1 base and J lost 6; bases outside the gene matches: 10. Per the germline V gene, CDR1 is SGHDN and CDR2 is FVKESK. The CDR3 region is CASSQAGSGLAFNEQFF. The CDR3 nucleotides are TGTGCCAGCAGCCAAGCCGGCTCGGGACTAGCCTTCAATGAGCAGTTCTTC.

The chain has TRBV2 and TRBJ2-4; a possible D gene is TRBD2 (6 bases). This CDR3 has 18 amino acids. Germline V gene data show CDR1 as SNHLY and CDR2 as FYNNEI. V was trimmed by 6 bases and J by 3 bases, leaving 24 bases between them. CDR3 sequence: CASSGTGSGVGGKNIQYF. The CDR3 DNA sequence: TGTGCCAGCAGCGGGACCGGTTCGGGGGTCGGGGGCAAAAACATTCAGTACTTC.

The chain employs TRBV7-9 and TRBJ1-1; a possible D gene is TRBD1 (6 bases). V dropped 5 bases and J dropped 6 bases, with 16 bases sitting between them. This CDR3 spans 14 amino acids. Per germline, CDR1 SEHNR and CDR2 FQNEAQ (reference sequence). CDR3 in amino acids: CASSPLGGGAEAFF. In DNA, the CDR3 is TGTGCCAGCAGCCCCTTAGGCGGGGGCGCTGAAGCTTTCTTT.

The CDR3 sequence: CASRPQGSSGELFF. The CDR3 bases are TGCGCCAGCAGGCCCCAGGGATCCTCCGGGGAGCTGTTTTTT. V is TRBV10-2 and J is TRBJ2-2; D possibly corresponds to TRBD1 (5 bases). Trimming removed 6 bases at V and 6 bases at J, with 14 bases between. CDR3 length: 14 residues. Germline V gives CDR1 WSHSY, CDR2 SAAADI.

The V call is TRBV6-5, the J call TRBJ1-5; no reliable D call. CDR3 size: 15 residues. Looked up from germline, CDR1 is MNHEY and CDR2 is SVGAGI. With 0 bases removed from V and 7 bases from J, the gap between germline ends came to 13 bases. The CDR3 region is CASSYSAGNGQPQHF. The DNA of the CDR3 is TGTGCCAGCAGTTACTCAGCCGGGAACGGGCAGCCCCAGCATTTT.

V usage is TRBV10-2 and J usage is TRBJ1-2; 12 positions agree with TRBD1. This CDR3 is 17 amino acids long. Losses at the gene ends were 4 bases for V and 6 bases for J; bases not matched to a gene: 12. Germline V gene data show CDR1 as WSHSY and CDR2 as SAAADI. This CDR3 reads CASSGRDRGRVGDGYTF. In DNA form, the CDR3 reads TGCGCCAGCAGTGGCCGGGACAGGGGGCGCGTAGGGGATGGCTACACCTTC.

In DNA, the CDR3 is TGTGCCACCAGTGACCCAACAGGGGGCCCCTACGAGCAGTACTTC. It codes for CATSDPTGGPYEQYF. This rearrangement joins TRBV24-1 to TRBJ2-7; 9 positions match TRBD1. In germline, CDR1 is KGHDR, CDR2 SFDVKD. The CDR3 totals 15 residues. The V and J ends lost 4 bases and 2 bases, in that order; junction bases with no gene match: 5.

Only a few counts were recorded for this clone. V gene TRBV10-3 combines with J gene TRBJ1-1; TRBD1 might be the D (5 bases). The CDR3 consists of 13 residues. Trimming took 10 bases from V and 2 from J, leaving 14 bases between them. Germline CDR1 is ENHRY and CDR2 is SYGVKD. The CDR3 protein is CATVQASNTEAFF. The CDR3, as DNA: TGTGCCACCGTACAGGCTTCAAACACTGAAGCTTTCTTT.

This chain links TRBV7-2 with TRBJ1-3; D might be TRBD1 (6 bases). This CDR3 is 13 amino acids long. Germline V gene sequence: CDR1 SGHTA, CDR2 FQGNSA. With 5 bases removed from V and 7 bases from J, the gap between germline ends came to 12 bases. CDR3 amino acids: CASSRTVDNTIYF. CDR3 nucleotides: TGTGCCAGCAGCAGGACAGTGGATAACACCATATATTTT.

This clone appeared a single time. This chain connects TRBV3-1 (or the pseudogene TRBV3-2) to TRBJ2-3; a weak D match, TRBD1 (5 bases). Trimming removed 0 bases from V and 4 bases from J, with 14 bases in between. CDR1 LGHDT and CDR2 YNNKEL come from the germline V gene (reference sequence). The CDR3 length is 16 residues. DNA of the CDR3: TGTGCCAGCAGCCAAGATAGAACCTCAGGGCCAGATACGCAGTATTTT. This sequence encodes CASSQDRTSGPDTQYF.